This T cell receptor (beta chain) was observed in a study of shared clonotypes between healthy human individuals. Sequencing used immunoSEQ multiplex PCR; TCRdb keeps in-frame clones, though not all of them. The table records 1,100,000 or so clones, approximately 80% of them present only once. Sequencing was performed on memory CD4+ T cells from PBMCs. This sample's subset: CD45RA-negative fraction. The source of this sequence is a man younger than 35 in good health. Some clones in this sample may be carry-over from other donors' samples.

The CDR3 DNA reads TGTGCCTGGACTCGACTAGCGGGAGTGTCTTACAATGAGCAGTTCTTC. Translated: CAWTRLAGVSYNEQFF. The chain joins TRBV30 to TRBJ2-1; 12 nucleotides agree with TRBD2. CDR3 length equals 16 residues. V dropped 4 bases and J dropped 4; count of bases not matched to a gene: 8. Germline V gene sequence: CDR1 GTSNPN, CDR2 SVGIG (reference sequence).